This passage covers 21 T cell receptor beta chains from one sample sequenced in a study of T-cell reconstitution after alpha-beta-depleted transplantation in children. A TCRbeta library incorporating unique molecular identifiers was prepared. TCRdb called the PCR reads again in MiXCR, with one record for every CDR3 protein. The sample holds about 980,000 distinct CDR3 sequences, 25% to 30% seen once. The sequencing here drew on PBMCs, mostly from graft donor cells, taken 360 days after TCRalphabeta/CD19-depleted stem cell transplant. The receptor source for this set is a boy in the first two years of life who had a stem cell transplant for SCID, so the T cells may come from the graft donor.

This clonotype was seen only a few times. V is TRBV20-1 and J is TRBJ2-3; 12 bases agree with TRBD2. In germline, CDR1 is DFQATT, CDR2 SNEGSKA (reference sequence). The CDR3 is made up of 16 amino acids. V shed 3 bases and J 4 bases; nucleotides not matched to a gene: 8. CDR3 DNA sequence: TGCAGTGCTAGTACCCCTAGCGGGGGGGCGTCAGATACGCAGTATTTT. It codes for CSASTPSGGASDTQYF.

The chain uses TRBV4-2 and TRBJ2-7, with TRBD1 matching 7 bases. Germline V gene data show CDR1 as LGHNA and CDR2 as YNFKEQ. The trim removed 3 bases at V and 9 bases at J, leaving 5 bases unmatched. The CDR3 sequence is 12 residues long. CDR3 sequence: CASSQETGMQYF. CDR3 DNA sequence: TGTGCCAGCAGCCAGGAGACAGGGATGCAGTACTTC.

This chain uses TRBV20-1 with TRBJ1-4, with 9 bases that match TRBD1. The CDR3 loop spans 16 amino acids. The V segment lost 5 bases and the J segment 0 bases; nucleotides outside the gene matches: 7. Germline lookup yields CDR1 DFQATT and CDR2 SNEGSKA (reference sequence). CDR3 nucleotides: TGCAGTGCTGCGAAGGACAGGGGAACAACTAATGAAAAACTGTTTTTT. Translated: CSAAKDRGTTNEKLFF.

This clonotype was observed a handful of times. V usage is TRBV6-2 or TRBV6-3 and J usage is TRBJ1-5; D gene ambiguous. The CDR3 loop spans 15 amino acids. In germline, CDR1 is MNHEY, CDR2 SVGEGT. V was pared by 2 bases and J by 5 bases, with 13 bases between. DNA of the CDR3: TGTGCCAGCAGTTACAAAATTTCCGGAGATCAGCCCCAGCATTTT. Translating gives CASSYKISGDQPQHF.

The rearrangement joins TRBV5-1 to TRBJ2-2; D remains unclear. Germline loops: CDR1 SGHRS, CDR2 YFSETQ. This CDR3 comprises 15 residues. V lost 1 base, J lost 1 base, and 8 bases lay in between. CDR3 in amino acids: CASSLSPVNTGELFF. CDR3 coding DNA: TGCGCCAGCAGCTTGTCACCGGTGAACACCGGGGAGCTGTTTTTT.

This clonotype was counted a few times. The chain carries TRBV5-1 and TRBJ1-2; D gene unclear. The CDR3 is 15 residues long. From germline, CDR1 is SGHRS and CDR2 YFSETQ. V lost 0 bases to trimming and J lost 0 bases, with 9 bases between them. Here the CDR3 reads CASSLVVGANYGYTF. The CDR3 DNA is TGCGCCAGCAGCTTGGTTGTGGGAGCTAACTATGGCTACACCTTC.

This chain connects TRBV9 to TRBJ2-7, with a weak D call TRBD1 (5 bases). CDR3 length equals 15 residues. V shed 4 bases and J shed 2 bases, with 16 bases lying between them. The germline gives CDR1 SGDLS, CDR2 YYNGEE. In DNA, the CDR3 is TGTGCCAGCAGCTCGGACACTTTTGGACCCTACGAGCAGTACTTC. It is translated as CASSSDTFGPYEQYF.

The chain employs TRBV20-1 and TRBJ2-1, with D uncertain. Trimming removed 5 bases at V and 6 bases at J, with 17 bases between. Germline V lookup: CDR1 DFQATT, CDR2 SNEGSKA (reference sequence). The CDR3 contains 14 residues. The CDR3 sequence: CSAPKFLGVNEQFF. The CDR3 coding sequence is TGCAGTGCTCCTAAATTCCTTGGGGTCAATGAGCAGTTCTTC.

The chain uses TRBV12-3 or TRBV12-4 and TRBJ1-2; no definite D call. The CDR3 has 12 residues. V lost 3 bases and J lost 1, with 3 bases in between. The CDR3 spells CASSFHNYGYTF. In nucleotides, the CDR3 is TGTGCCAGCAGTTTCCATAACTATGGCTACACCTTC.

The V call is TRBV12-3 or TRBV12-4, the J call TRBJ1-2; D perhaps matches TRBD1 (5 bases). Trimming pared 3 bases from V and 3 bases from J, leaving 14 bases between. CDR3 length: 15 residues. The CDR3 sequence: CASSFEGAWDYGYTF. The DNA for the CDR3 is TGTGCCAGCAGTTTTGAAGGGGCGTGGGACTATGGCTACACCTTC.

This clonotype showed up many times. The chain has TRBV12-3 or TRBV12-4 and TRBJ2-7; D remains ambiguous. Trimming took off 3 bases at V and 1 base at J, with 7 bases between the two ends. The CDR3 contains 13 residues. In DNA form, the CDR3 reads TGTGCCAGCAGTTTGGGCAAATCCTACGAGCAGTACTTC. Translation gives CASSLGKSYEQYF.

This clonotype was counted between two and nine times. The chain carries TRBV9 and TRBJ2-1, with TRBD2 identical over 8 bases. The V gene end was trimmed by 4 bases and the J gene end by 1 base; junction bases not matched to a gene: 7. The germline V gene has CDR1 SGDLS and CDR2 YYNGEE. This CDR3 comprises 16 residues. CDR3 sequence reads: CASSPSGGPSYNEQFF. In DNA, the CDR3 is TGTGCCAGCAGCCCAAGCGGGGGCCCGTCCTACAATGAGCAGTTCTTC. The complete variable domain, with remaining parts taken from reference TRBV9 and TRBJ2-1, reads DSGVTQTPKHLITATGQRVTLRCSPRSGDLSVYWYQQSLDQGLQFLIQYYNGEERAKGNILERFSAQQFPDLHSELNLSSLELGDSALYFCASSPSGGPSYNEQFFGPGTRLTVL.

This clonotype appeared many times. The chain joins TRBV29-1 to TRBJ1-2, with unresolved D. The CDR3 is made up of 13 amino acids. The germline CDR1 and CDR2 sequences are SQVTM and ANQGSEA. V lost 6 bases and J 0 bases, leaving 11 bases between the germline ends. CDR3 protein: CSVERASNYGYTF. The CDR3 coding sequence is TGCAGCGTCGAGCGGGCGTCTAACTATGGCTACACCTTC.

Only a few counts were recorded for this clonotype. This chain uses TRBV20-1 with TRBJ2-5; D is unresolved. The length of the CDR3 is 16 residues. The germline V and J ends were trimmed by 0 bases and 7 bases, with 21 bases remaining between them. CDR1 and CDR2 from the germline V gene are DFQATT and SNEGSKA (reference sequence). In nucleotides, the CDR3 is TGCAGTGCTAGAGAAGCTAGTTCTATGGTTCTGGGGACCCAGTACTTC. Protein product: CSAREASSMVLGTQYF.

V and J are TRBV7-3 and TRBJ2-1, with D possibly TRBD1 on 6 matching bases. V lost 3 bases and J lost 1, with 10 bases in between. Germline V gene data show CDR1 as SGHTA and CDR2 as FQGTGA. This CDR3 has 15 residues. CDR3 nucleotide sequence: TGTGCCAGCAGCTTCGCGACAGGTTCCTACAATGAGCAGTTCTTC. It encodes CASSFATGSYNEQFF.

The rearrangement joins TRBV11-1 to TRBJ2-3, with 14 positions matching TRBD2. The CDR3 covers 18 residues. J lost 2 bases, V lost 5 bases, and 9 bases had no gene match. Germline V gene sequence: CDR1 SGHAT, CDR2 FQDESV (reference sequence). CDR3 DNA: TGTGCCAGCAGCCCTCGACTAGCGGGGGGGGTCCCCACAGATACGCAGTATTTT. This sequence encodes CASSPRLAGGVPTDTQYF.

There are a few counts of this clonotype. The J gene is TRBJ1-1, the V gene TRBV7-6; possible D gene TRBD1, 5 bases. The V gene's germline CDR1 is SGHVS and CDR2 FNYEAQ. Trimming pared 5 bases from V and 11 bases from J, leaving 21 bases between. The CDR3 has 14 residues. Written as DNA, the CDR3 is TGTGCCAGCAGCCCTTCTAGTCGGGGGATAAGGGCTTTCTTT. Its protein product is CASSPSSRGIRAFF.

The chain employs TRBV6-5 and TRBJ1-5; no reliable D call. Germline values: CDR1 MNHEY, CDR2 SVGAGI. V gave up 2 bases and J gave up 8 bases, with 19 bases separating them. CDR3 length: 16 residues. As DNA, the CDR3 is TGTGCCAGCAGTTACGGTCTTGGGCAGAGAGATAAGCCCCAGCATTTT. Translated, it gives CASSYGLGQRDKPQHF.

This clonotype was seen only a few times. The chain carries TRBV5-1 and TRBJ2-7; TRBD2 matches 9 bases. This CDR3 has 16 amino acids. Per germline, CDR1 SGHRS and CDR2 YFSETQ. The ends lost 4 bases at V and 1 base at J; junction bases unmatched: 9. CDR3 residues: CASSPPGREGSYEQYF. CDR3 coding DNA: TGCGCCAGCAGCCCCCCAGGGCGGGAGGGTTCCTACGAGCAGTACTTC.

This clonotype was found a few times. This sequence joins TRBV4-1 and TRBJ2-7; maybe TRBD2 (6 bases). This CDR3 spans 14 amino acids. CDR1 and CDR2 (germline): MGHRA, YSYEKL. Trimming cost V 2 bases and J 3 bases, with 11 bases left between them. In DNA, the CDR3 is TGCGCCAGCAGCCAACTAGCGCCGGACTACGAGCAGTACTTC. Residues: CASSQLAPDYEQYF.

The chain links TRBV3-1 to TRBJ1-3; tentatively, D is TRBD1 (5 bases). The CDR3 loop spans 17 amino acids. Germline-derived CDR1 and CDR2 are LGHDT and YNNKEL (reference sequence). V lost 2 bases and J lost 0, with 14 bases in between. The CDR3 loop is CASSQRQGGGSGNTIYF. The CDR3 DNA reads TGTGCCAGCAGCCAACGCCAGGGTGGTGGCTCTGGAAACACCATATATTTT. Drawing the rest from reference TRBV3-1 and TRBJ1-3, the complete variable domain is DTAVSQTPKYLVTQMGNDKSIKCEQNLGHDTMYWYKQDSKKFLKIMFSYNNKELIINETVPNRFSPKSPDKAHLNLHINSLELGDSAVYFCASSQRQGGGSGNTIYFGEGSWLTVV.